This T cell receptor beta chain was sequenced during a study of T cells in narcolepsy. Study-wide background: Donors had narcolepsy type 1 or type 2, or were healthy controls.

Overall study results and limits: Some memory CD4+ repertoires had no autoreactive clone sequences. Blood of same and different patients, but not healthy controls, reportedly held recurring autoreactive clonotypes. Autoreactive HCRT-specific and TRIB2-specific clonotypes were marked in same-patient CSF-versus-blood CD4+ comparisons.

Germline CDR1 is SGHRS and CDR2 is YFSETQ. The length of the CDR3 is 15 residues. Trimming took 0 bases from V and 0 from J, leaving 4 bases between them. Profiling relied on immunoSEQ multiplex PCR, and the TCRdb table lists in-frame clones only, not all of them. Among 25,000 to 30,000 clones listed, less than 85% were seen once. Note on this clone: Its antigen is not known.

The sequence was obtained from a human donor in good health. Sequenced: memory (CD45RA-) CD4+ T cells from blood. V usage is TRBV5-1 and J usage is TRBJ2-6; no firm D call. The CDR3 sequence: CASSLALSGANVLTF. The CDR3 DNA reads as TGCGCCAGCAGCTTGGCACTCTCTGGGGCCAACGTCCTGACTTTC.